Shown below are 26 T cell receptor beta chains from a single sample sequenced in a study of blood T cell repertoires in COVID-19. Clones were read by immunoSEQ multiplex PCR, and TCRdb kept only the in-frame ones, dropping some. The profile covers over 60,000 clones, with roughly 87% appearing a single time and about 5% taken by the ten largest. Input material: peripheral blood. The receptor set was obtained from a woman aged 45 to 65 with active COVID-19.

The chain is built from TRBV2 and TRBJ2-1, with 12 positions matching TRBD2. Germline CDR1 reads SNHLY; CDR2 reads FYNNEI. The CDR3 length is 14 residues. V lost 5 bases and J lost 9; bases outside the gene matches: 5. CDR3 nucleotide sequence: TGTGCCAGCAGTCCCCTGACTAGCGGGGGTGAGCAGTTCTTC. Its translation: CASSPLTSGGEQFF. Variable domain in full (rest from reference TRBV2 and TRBJ2-1): EPEVTQTPSHQVTQMGQEVILRCVPISNHLYFYWYRQILGQKVEFLVSFYNNEISEKSEIFDDQFSVERPDGSNFTLKIRSTKLEDSAMYFCASSPLTSGGEQFFGPGTRLTVL.

This clone was detected only once. V gene TRBV21-1 combines with J gene TRBJ1-6; the table's D gene call, TRBD1, was not cross checked with the DNA. TRBV21-1 is recorded as a pseudogene. CDR3 length: 13 residues. DNA for the CDR3: TGTGCCACCTCTGACAGGGCGCAATCACCCCTCCACTTT. It yields the protein CATSDRAQSPLHF.

The chain carries TRBV29-1 and TRBJ2-7; the D is unclear. The V end was cut by 6 bases, the J end by 6 bases, with 9 bases between. This CDR3 is built from 10 residues. Per the germline V gene, CDR1 is SQVTM and CDR2 is ANQGSEA. The CDR3 DNA is TGCAGCGTAAGGCAGGCCGAGCAGTACTTC. It yields the protein CSVRQAEQYF.

The CDR3 region is CASSQLSGLSKNIQYF. Here the CDR3 DNA reads TGTGCCAGCAGCCAACTAAGCGGTTTGTCCAAAAACATTCAGTACTTC. V gene TRBV3-1 (or the pseudogene TRBV3-2) combines with J gene TRBJ2-4; possible D gene TRBD2, 5 bases. V was cut by 2 bases and J by 2 bases, with 13 bases left in between. Germline V CDR1 and CDR2: LGHDT, YNNKEL (reference sequence). The CDR3 loop spans 16 amino acids.

The rearrangement uses TRBV28 and TRBJ2-3; D remains unclear. Germline values: CDR1 MDHEN, CDR2 SYDVKM. The CDR3 has 14 residues. V was cut by 1 base and J by 12 bases, with 17 bases left in between. The CDR3 DNA reads TGTGCCAGCAGTTTATTAGTAAACCCTCGAGGACAGTATTTT. Protein: CASSLLVNPRGQYF.

V gene TRBV5-1 combines with J gene TRBJ1-6; TRBD1 aligns across 7 bases. There are 16 residues in the CDR3. CDR1 SGHRS and CDR2 YFSETQ come from the germline V gene. V was pared by 0 bases and J by 10 bases, with 10 bases of the junction left unmatched. The CDR3 nucleotides read TGCGCCAGCAGCTTGGCCGGGGGACAGTGGGGCTCACCCCTCCACTTT. Translating it yields CASSLAGGQWGSPLHF. Full variable domain (missing parts from reference TRBV5-1 and TRBJ1-6): KAGVTQTPRYLIKTRGQQVTLSCSPISGHRSVSWYQQTPGQGLQFLFEYFSETQRNKGNFPGRFSGRQFSNSRSEMNVSTLELGDSALYLCASSLAGGQWGSPLHFGNGTRLTVT.

This chain connects TRBV5-1 to TRBJ2-1; 9 nucleotides agree with TRBD1. CDR3 length: 14 residues. J gave up 5 bases and V 3 bases, and 3 bases lay outside the gene matches. Germline V lookup: CDR1 SGHRS, CDR2 YFSETQ. The CDR3 DNA reads TGCGCCAGCAGCTCGAGACAGGGGGACAATGAGCAGTTCTTC. It yields the protein CASSSRQGDNEQFF.

This rearrangement joins TRBV5-4 to TRBJ2-7, with 16 bases aligning to TRBD2. V shed 3 bases, J shed 2 bases, and the junction held 5 bases outside the gene matches. The CDR3 is 17 amino acids. Looked up from germline, CDR1 is SGHNT and CDR2 is YYREEE (reference sequence). The CDR3 nucleotides read TGTGCCAGCAGCTGGGGACTAGCGGGAGGGAATCCCTACGAGCAGTACTTC. It codes for CASSWGLAGGNPYEQYF.

Here the CDR3 reads CASSREGRTKGETQYF. CDR3 DNA: TGTGCCAGCAGCCGGGAGGGGCGCACAAAGGGGGAGACCCAGTACTTC. The V and J genes are TRBV3-1 (or the pseudogene TRBV3-2) and TRBJ2-5; TRBD2 agrees at 7 bases. The CDR3 covers 16 residues. Germline V CDR1 and CDR2: LGHDT, YNNKEL (reference sequence). V was pared by 4 bases and J by 5 bases, with 13 bases of the junction left unmatched.

V usage is TRBV6-5 and J usage is TRBJ2-1; 7 bases agree with TRBD1. J lost 8 bases, V lost 6 bases, and 7 bases had no gene match. Per germline, CDR1 MNHEY and CDR2 SVGAGI. There are 13 residues in the CDR3. The CDR3: CASRPGQVDEQFF. DNA of the CDR3: TGTGCCAGCAGACCAGGACAGGTGGATGAGCAGTTCTTC.

This chain uses TRBV7-7 with TRBJ2-5; a weak D match, TRBD1 (7 bases). Trimming took 5 bases from V and 0 from J, leaving 13 bases between them. CDR1 and CDR2 from the germline V gene are SSHAT and FNYEAQ (reference sequence). The CDR3 runs 15 residues. This chain's CDR3 is CASSPGGGYQETQYF. CDR3 bases: TGTGCCAGCAGCCCCGGAGGGGGCTACCAAGAGACCCAGTACTTC.

The V call is TRBV30, the J call TRBJ2-5; 7 positions match TRBD2. Per the germline V gene, CDR1 is GTSNPN and CDR2 is SVGIG (reference sequence). With V trimmed by 3 bases and J by 5 bases, 6 bases remained unmatched. This CDR3 comprises 13 residues. The CDR3: CAWRGGVHETQYF. The CDR3 nucleotides are TGTGCCTGGAGGGGAGGGGTACACGAGACCCAGTACTTC.

V and J are TRBV9 and TRBJ1-2; weak D call: TRBD1 (5 bases). CDR3 length: 14 amino acids. The V end lost 4 bases, the J end lost 1 base, and 11 bases lay between the germline ends. Looked up from germline, CDR1 is SGDLS and CDR2 is YYNGEE. The CDR3 is CASSSQGFNYGYTF. The DNA for the CDR3 is TGTGCCAGCAGCTCCCAGGGTTTTAACTATGGCTACACCTTC.

This clone has just a few counts. The genes are TRBV4-2 and TRBJ2-7; 8 nucleotides match TRBD2. Trimming removed 1 base from V and 2 bases from J; junction bases left unmatched: 7. The CDR3 runs to 16 residues. The germline CDR1 and CDR2 sequences are LGHNA and YNFKEQ. The CDR3 DNA is TGTGCCAGCAGCCAAGCCCTCAGCGGGAGTCCCTACGAGCAGTACTTC. Translated, it gives CASSQALSGSPYEQYF.

The chain links TRBV3-1 (or the pseudogene TRBV3-2) to TRBJ1-1, with a weak D call TRBD1 (6 bases). V lost 8 bases and J lost 5, with 18 bases in between. This CDR3 spans 14 amino acids. The germline gives CDR1 LGHDT, CDR2 YNNKEL (reference sequence). Here the CDR3 reads CASRQAVGRTEAFF. The CDR3, as DNA: TGTGCCAGCCGACAGGCGGTGGGGCGGACTGAAGCTTTCTTT.

This clone was seen more than once but under ten times. This chain links TRBV25-1 with TRBJ2-1; weak D call: TRBD2 (6 bases). Between the trimmed V and J ends, which lost 4 bases and 0 bases, there was a span of 13 bases. The CDR3 extends over 16 amino acids. CDR1 and CDR2 (germline): MGHDK, SYGVNS. CDR3 sequence: CASSATSLSSYNEQFF. CDR3 DNA: TGTGCCAGCAGTGCTACTAGCCTAAGCTCCTACAATGAGCAGTTCTTC.

The chain has TRBV9 and TRBJ2-3; TRBD1 matches 9 bases. The CDR3 is 15 residues long. Looked up from germline, CDR1 is SGDLS and CDR2 is YYNGEE. J gave up 8 bases and V 2 bases, and 9 bases lay outside the gene matches. CDR3 sequence (DNA): TGTGCCAGCAGCGTCTCTGGGACAGGGACATTTACGCAGTATTTT. This translates into CASSVSGTGTFTQYF.

The chain couples TRBV25-1 to TRBJ2-5, with D tentatively TRBD1 (5 bases). Germline V gene sequence: CDR1 MGHDK, CDR2 SYGVNS. CDR3 length: 14 residues. With 5 bases removed from V and 4 bases from J, the gap between germline ends came to 14 bases. The CDR3 spells CASSPQGRGETQYF. The CDR3 DNA reads as TGTGCCAGCAGTCCTCAGGGAAGGGGAGAGACCCAGTACTTC.

The chain joins TRBV7-3 to TRBJ2-1, with a possible D match to TRBD1 (5 bases). The CDR3 loop spans 14 amino acids. V shed 1 base and J shed 9 bases, with 13 bases lying between them. Germline CDR1 and CDR2: SGHTA and FQGTGA. The CDR3 sequence is CASSLSRDQGEQFF. The CDR3, as DNA: TGTGCCAGCAGCTTAAGCAGAGACCAGGGTGAGCAGTTCTTC.

The chain is built from TRBV9 and TRBJ2-2; 10 bases map to TRBD1. Per germline, CDR1 SGDLS and CDR2 YYNGEE. V gave up 1 base and J gave up 4 bases; unmatched junction bases: 10. This CDR3 spans 18 amino acids. The CDR3 DNA sequence: TGTGCCAGCAGCGTAATGCCGGGACAGGGGTCGGGCACCGGGGAGCTGTTTTTT. The encoded protein is CASSVMPGQGSGTGELFF.

This clone has only one observation. The rearrangement uses TRBV19 and TRBJ2-7, with D perhaps matching TRBD2 (6 bases). The CDR3 is made up of 15 amino acids. The V and J ends lost 2 bases and 0 bases respectively, with 11 bases between them. Germline-derived CDR1 and CDR2 are LNHDA and SQIVND (reference sequence). In DNA form, the CDR3 reads TGTGCCAGTAGTATATTCGCGGGAAGCTCCTACGAGCAGTACTTC. It translates to CASSIFAGSSYEQYF.

The chain employs TRBV5-6 and TRBJ2-1; D not certain. The CDR3 loop spans 15 amino acids. Germline V lookup: CDR1 SGHDT, CDR2 YYEEEE. Trimming took 0 bases from V and 1 from J, leaving 8 bases between them. Written as DNA, the CDR3 is TGTGCCAGCAGCTTGGCTCCGGGTTCCTACAATGAGCAGTTCTTC. Residues: CASSLAPGSYNEQFF.

The gene calls are TRBV3-1 (or the pseudogene TRBV3-2) and TRBJ2-7; tentatively, D is TRBD1 (6 bases). This CDR3 has 11 residues. V was clipped by 4 bases and J by 12 bases, with 13 bases between them. The germline V gene encodes CDR1 LGHDT and CDR2 YNNKEL (reference sequence). The CDR3 nucleotides are TGTGCCAGCAGCCGCCCAGGGGACCTGTACTTC. Its translation: CASSRPGDLYF.

This chain uses TRBV6-5 with TRBJ2-5; TRBD2 aligns across 13 bases. Trimming cost V 7 bases and J 2 bases; bases outside gene matches: 4. The CDR3 length is 15 residues. Germline CDR1 and CDR2: MNHEY and SVGAGI. This CDR3 is CASISGLAGQETQYF. The CDR3 nucleotides are TGTGCCAGCATCTCGGGACTAGCGGGGCAAGAGACCCAGTACTTC.

This chain connects TRBV27 to TRBJ1-6, with D unclear. Germline CDR1 is MNHEY and CDR2 is SMNVEV (reference sequence). The CDR3 runs 15 residues. V lost 0 bases to trimming and J lost 7 bases, with 10 bases between them. This chain's CDR3 is CASSLSPRGNSPLHF. The CDR3 bases are TGTGCCAGCAGTTTATCGCCGCGAGGGAATTCACCCCTCCACTTT.

The chain carries TRBV12-5 and TRBJ2-2; no clear D. V lost 2 bases and J lost 3, with 4 bases in between. Germline lookup yields CDR1 LGHNT and CDR2 FRNRAP. CDR3 length equals 13 residues. This CDR3 reads CASGLTDTGELFF. For the CDR3, the DNA is TGTGCTAGTGGTTTGACAGACACCGGGGAGCTGTTTTTT.